These 15 T cell receptor beta chains were all obtained from the same sample, sequenced in a study of T-cell memory formation after mild COVID-19 (dated by TCRdb to about 2021). Library preparation used 5' RACE. Sequenced using an Illumina NovaSeq 6000. The public reads were quality trimmed at Q25 with fastp and then assembled into clones with MiXCR by TCRdb, keeping productive beta chains. Rows are unified per CDR3 protein, each entry keeping the most common DNA and genes. This sample lists 110,000 to 150,000 distinct CDR3 sequences; roughly 24% were detected once. The ten largest clones add up to around 22% of the sample. The source material was PBMCs or a T cell subset sorted from them (not recorded which). Receptor source: an adult woman who had mild COVID-19 (a few samples of this study predate the infection). The sample titles of this study are shuffled in the database, so cell type and time point are left out; the donor was told from shared clones.

Comment on this clonotype: The conserved final phenylalanine or tryptophan is absent from the CDR3, which likely points to a read error. Because the CDR3's place on the DNA is in doubt, the DNA is left out and the CDR3 is given as listed by TCRdb. V is TRBV2 and J is TRBJ2-5; whether TRBD2, the table's D call, matches the DNA was not checked. Both ends counted, the CDR3 spans 10 residues. The V gene's germline CDR1 is SNHLY and CDR2 FYNNEI. The CDR3 spells CASSDGTNEI.

The rearrangement links TRBV29-1 to TRBJ2-7, with D hard to call. V was cut by 7 bases and J by 2 bases, with 15 bases left in between. This CDR3 region has 13 residues. Germline CDR1 SQVTM, CDR2 ANQGSEA. This CDR3 reads CSARSPSTYEQYF. DNA of the CDR3: TGCAGCGCCCGATCCCCCAGTACCTACGAGCAGTACTTC.

The chain uses TRBV6-5 and TRBJ1-1, with TRBD1 identical over 8 bases. The germline V gene has CDR1 MNHEY and CDR2 SVGAGI. The CDR3 contains 15 residues. V lost 5 bases to trimming and J lost 9 bases; unmatched junction nucleotides: 14. In DNA, the CDR3 is TGTGCCAGCAGTACTGATCCTACAGGGGGTAAGAAAGCTTTCTTT. Protein: CASSTDPTGGKKAFF.

This clonotype came up a few times. J is TRBJ1-2 and V is TRBV4-1, with 10 positions matching TRBD1. The germline CDR1 and CDR2 sequences are MGHRA and YSYEKL. This CDR3 has 15 residues. J lost 0 bases, V lost 5 bases, and 3 bases had no gene match. The CDR3 DNA reads TGCGCCAGCAGCGGGACAGGGGAAGCTAACTATGGCTACACCTTC. Protein product: CASSGTGEANYGYTF.

This chain links TRBV21-1 with TRBJ2-1; TRBD1, as called in the table, went unchecked against the DNA. TRBV21-1 is annotated as a pseudogene. The length of the CDR3 is 18 residues. DNA for the CDR3: TGTGCCAGCAGGCGCTCAAGAGGGGGTAGCACCTCCTACAATGAGCAGTTCTTC. Protein product: CASRRSRGGSTSYNEQFF.

In its sample, this clonotype was seen a few times. This chain joins TRBV2 and TRBJ1-1; tentatively, D is TRBD1 (5 bases). Germline CDR1 reads SNHLY; CDR2 reads FYNNEI. The CDR3 loop spans 11 amino acids. V shed 10 bases and J shed 7 bases, with 13 bases lying between them. CDR3 nucleotide sequence: TGTGCCATCCAGAGGGGATTTGAAGCTTTCTTT. Translating gives CAIQRGFEAFF.

This clonotype came up a few times. The chain recombines TRBV5-1 with TRBJ2-7, with D perhaps being TRBD1 or TRBD2 (6 bases each). The length of the CDR3 is 15 residues. With 0 bases removed from V and 4 bases from J, the gap between germline ends came to 14 bases. Germline V CDR1 and CDR2: SGHRS, YFSETQ. The CDR3 DNA reads as TGCGCCAGCAGCTTGGAGGGGGGCGGAGAATACGAGCAGTACTTC. Translated: CASSLEGGGEYEQYF. The full variable domain, completed using reference TRBV5-1 and TRBJ2-7, is KAGVTQTPRYLIKTRGQQVTLSCSPISGHRSVSWYQQTPGQGLQFLFEYFSETQRNKGNFPGRFSGRQFSNSRSEMNVSTLELGDSALYLCASSLEGGGEYEQYFGPGTRLTVT.

The V and J genes are TRBV15 and TRBJ1-5; 9 bases fit TRBD1. The germline gives CDR1 LNHNV, CDR2 YYDKDF (reference sequence). The V and J ends lost 0 bases and 7 bases, in that order; junction bases with no gene match: 13. The CDR3 is made up of 18 amino acids. The CDR3 region is CATSRDWGPGTGIQPQHF. In DNA form, the CDR3 reads TGTGCCACCAGCAGAGATTGGGGGCCCGGGACAGGGATCCAGCCCCAGCATTTT.

The CDR3: CATSRDPTEGRETQYF. The CDR3 DNA reads as TGTGCCACCAGCAGAGATCCAACGGAGGGGCGAGAGACCCAGTACTTC. The chain carries TRBV15 and TRBJ2-5; TRBD2 might be the D (6 bases). CDR3 length: 16 residues. The V gene's germline CDR1 is LNHNV and CDR2 YYDKDF (reference sequence). Trimming stripped 0 bases from V and 4 bases from J, with 15 bases between.

This clonotype was detected only a few times. The chain is built from TRBV6-5 and TRBJ1-1; D is uncertain. The V and J ends lost 6 bases and 1 base respectively, with 12 bases between them. CDR1 MNHEY and CDR2 SVGAGI come from the germline V gene. The CDR3 runs to 14 residues. The CDR3 nucleotides read TGTGCCAGCAGGTCGCCACGGCGGAACACTGAAGCTTTCTTT. Translated, it gives CASRSPRRNTEAFF.

This clonotype was observed a single time. The chain joins TRBV12-3 or TRBV12-4 to TRBJ2-5; D remains unclear. Trimming left V 6 bases short and J 0 bases short, with 17 bases between. This CDR3 has 16 residues. The CDR3: CASSPTRTEYQETQYF. The DNA of the CDR3 is TGTGCCAGCAGCCCTACCCGGACGGAGTACCAAGAGACCCAGTACTTC.

By sample share, this clonotype is medium-sized. The chain links TRBV7-2 to TRBJ2-7; no definite D call. In germline, CDR1 is SGHTA, CDR2 FQGNSA. Trimming pared 7 bases from V and 4 bases from J, leaving 8 bases between. CDR3 size: 11 residues. The CDR3 region has the DNA TGTGCCAGCACCCAGGCGTACGAGCAGTACTTC. This codes for CASTQAYEQYF.

V usage is TRBV6-5 and J usage is TRBJ1-1; perhaps TRBD1 as D (6 bases). Germline V gene sequence: CDR1 MNHEY, CDR2 SVGAGI. CDR3 length: 17 amino acids. V lost 5 bases and J lost 0, with 19 bases in between. The CDR3 sequence is CASSRTGTGTLNTEAFF. The CDR3 coding sequence is TGTGCCAGCAGTAGAACAGGGACCGGGACCTTGAACACTGAAGCTTTCTTT.

This clonotype was counted a few times. This chain connects TRBV7-8 to TRBJ1-4; D perhaps matches TRBD1 (5 bases). The germline V and J ends were trimmed by 5 bases and 1 base, with 17 bases remaining between them. CDR1 and CDR2 (germline): SGHVS, FQNEAQ. CDR3 length: 17 amino acids. The CDR3 DNA reads TGTGCCAGCAGCGCCAGGCCGGGGACGAAAACTAATGAAAAACTGTTTTTT. It encodes CASSARPGTKTNEKLFF.

This chain uses TRBV20-1 with TRBJ2-1, with 7 bases identical to TRBD2. The junction had 12 bases not matched to a gene; V was cut back by 3 bases and J by 4 bases. Germline CDR1 reads DFQATT; CDR2 reads SNEGSKA (reference sequence). CDR3 length equals 16 residues. In nucleotides, the CDR3 is TGCAGTGCTAGGCAACTGGGAGCGGGACCGTACAATGAGCAGTTCTTC. Its translation: CSARQLGAGPYNEQFF.